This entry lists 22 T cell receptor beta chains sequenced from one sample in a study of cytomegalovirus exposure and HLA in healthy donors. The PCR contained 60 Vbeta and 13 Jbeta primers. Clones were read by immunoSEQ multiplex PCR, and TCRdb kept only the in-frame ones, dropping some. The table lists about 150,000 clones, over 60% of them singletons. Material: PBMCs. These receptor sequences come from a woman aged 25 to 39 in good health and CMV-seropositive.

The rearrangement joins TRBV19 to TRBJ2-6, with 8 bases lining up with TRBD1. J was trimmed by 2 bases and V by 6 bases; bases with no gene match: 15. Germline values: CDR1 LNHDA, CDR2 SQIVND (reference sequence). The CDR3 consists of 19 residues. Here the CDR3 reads CASSLWSTGEVTGANVLTF. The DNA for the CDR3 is TGTGCCAGTAGCTTATGGTCGACAGGGGAAGTAACTGGGGCCAACGTCCTGACTTTC.

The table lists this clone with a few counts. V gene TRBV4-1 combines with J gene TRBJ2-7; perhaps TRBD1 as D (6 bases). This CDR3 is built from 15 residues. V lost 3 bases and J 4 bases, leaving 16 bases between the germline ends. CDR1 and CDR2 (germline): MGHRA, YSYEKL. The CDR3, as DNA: TGCGCCAGCAGCCAGGATTGGACAGTCGAATACGAGCAGTACTTC. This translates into CASSQDWTVEYEQYF.

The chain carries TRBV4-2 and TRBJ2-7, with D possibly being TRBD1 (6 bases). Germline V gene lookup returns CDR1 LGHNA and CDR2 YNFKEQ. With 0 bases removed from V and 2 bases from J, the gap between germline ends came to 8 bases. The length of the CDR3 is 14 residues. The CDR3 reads CASSQDHRAYEQYF. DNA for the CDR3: TGTGCCAGCAGCCAAGATCACAGGGCCTACGAGCAGTACTTC.

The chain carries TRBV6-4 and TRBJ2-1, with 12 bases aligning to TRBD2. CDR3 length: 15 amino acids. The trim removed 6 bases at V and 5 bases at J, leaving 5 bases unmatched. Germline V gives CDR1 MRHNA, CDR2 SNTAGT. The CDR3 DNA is TGTGCCAGCAGCGAAACTAGCGGGGGGAACAATGAGCAGTTCTTC. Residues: CASSETSGGNNEQFF.

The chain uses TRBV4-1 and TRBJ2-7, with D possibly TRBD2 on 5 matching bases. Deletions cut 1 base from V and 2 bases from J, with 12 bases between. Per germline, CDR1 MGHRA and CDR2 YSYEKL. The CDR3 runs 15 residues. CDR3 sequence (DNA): TGCGCCAGCAGCCAAGGTAGAGCGGATACCTACGAGCAGTACTTC. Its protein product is CASSQGRADTYEQYF.

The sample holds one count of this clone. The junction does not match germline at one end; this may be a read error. CDR3 sequence reads: CATSTGYEQFF. In DNA form, the CDR3 reads TGTGCCACCAGTACAGGGTATGAGCAGTTCTTC. J is TRBJ2-1 and V is TRBV6-5; a weak D match, TRBD1 (6 bases). The CDR3 covers 11 residues. Germline CDR1 reads MNHEY; CDR2 reads SVGAGI.

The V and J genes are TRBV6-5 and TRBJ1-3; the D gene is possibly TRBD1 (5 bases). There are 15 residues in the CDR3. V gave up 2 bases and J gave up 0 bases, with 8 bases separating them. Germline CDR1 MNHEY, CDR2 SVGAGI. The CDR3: CASSYQGSSGNTIYF. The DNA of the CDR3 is TGTGCCAGCAGTTACCAGGGCTCCTCTGGAAACACCATATATTTT.

CDR3 DNA: TGTGCCAGCAGCTTACCGAGAACTTACCAAGAGACCCAGTACTTC. Translated, it gives CASSLPRTYQETQYF. The V and J genes are TRBV11-2 and TRBJ2-5; no reliable D call. V lost 2 bases and J lost 0, with 10 bases in between. CDR1 and CDR2 from the germline V gene are SGHAT and FQNNGV. The CDR3 extends over 15 amino acids.

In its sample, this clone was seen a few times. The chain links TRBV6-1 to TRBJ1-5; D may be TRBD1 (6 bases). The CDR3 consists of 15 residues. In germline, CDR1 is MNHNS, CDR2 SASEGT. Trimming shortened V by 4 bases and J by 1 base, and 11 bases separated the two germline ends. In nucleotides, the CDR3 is TGTGCCAGCAGTGTTCAGGGACAAAGCAATCAGCCCCAGCATTTT. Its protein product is CASSVQGQSNQPQHF.

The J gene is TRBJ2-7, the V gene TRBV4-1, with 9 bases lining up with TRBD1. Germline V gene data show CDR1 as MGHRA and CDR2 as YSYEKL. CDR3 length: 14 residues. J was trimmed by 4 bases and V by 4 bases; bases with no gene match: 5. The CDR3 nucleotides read TGCGCCAGCAGCCCGGGACAGGGTGGTTACGAGCAGTACTTC. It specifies CASSPGQGGYEQYF.

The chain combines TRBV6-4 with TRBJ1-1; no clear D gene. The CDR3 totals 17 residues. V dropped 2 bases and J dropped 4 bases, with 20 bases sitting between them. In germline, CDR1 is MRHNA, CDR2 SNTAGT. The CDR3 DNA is TGTGCCAGCAGTGACGCTCGCCCGGGAAATAGAGGCACTGAAGCTTTCTTT. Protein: CASSDARPGNRGTEAFF.

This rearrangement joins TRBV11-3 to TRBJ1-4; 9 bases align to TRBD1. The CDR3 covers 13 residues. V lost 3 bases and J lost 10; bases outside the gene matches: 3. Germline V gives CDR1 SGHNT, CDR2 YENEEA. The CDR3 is CASSFQDRGKLFF. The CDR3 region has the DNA TGTGCCAGCAGCTTTCAGGACAGGGGAAAACTGTTTTTT.

The CDR3 nucleotides are TGCGCCAGCAGCTTGGTCCCAGAGGGGGCGGGTGGCTACACCTTC. Protein: CASSLVPEGAGGYTF. This chain uses TRBV5-1 with TRBJ1-2, with 7 bases identical to TRBD1. The CDR3 is made up of 15 amino acids. Trimming at V came to 0 bases and at J to 7 bases, leaving 9 bases not matched to a gene. Germline CDR1 SGHRS, CDR2 YFSETQ.

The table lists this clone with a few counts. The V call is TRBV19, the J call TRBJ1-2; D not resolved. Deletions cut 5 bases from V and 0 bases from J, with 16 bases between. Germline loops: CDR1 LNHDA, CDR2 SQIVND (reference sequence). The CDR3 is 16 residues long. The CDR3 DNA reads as TGTGCCAGTAGTGAGCTAGCCCCAGTGGCTAACTATGGCTACACCTTC. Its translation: CASSELAPVANYGYTF.

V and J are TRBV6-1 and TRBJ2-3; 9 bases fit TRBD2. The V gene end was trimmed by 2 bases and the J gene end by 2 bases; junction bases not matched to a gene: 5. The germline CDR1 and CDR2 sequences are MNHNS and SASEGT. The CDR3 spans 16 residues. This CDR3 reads CASSEIAGGTTDTQYF. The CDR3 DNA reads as TGTGCCAGCAGTGAAATTGCGGGGGGGACCACAGATACGCAGTATTTT.

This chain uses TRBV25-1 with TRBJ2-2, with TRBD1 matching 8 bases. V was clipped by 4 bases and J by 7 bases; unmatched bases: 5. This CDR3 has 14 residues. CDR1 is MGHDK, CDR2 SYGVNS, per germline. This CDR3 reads CASSVQGGIGELFF. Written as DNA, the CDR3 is TGTGCCAGCAGTGTACAGGGGGGAATCGGGGAGCTGTTTTTT.

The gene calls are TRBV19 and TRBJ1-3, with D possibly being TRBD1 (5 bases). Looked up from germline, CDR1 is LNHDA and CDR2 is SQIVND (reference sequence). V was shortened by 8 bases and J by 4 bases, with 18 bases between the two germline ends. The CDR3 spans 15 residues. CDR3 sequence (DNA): TGTGCCAGTCACCCCGTAAAGGGGTCCGGAAACACCATATATTTT. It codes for CASHPVKGSGNTIYF.

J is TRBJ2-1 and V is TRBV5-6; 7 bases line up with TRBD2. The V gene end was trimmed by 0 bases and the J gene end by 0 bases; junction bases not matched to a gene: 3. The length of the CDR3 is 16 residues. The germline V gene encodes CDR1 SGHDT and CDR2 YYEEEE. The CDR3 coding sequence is TGTGCCAGCAGCTTGGGGCTAGCGGACTCCTACAATGAGCAGTTCTTC. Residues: CASSLGLADSYNEQFF.

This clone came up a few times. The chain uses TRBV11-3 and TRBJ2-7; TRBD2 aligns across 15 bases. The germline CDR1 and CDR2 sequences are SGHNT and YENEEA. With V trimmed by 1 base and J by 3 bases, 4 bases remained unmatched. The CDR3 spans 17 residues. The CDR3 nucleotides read TGTGCCAGCAGCTTAGCGGGACTAGCGGGAGGTTTCTACGAGCAGTACTTC. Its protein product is CASSLAGLAGGFYEQYF.

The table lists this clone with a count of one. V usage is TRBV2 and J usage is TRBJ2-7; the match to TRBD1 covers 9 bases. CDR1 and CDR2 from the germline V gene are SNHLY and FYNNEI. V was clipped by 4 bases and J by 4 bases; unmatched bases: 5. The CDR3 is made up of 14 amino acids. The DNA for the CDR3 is TGTGCCAGCAGTGCGACAGGGGGAGGGTACGAGCAGTACTTC. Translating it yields CASSATGGGYEQYF.

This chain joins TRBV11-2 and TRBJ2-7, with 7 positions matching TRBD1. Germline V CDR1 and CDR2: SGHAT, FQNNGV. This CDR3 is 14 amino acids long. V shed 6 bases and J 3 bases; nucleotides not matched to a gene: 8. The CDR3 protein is CASSTDRDNYEQYF. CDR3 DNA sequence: TGTGCCAGCAGTACTGACAGGGACAACTACGAGCAGTACTTC.

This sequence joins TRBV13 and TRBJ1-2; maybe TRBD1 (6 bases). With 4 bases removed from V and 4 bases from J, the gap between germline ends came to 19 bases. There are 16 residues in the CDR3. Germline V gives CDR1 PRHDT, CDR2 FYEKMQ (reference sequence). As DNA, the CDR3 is TGTGCCAGCAGCTCCGGGGGGGGCGGGATCCTCTATGGCTACACCTTC. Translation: CASSSGGGGILYGYTF.